These 23 T cell receptor beta chains share one sample of origin, sequenced in a study of control samples from healthy donors and cancer patients. Profiled with immunoSEQ multiplex PCR; TCRdb holds only in-frame clones, not every one. Among 150,000 to 200,000 clones listed, 85% to 95% were seen once. Sample: blood. The receptors originated from a young man in good health.

Here the CDR3 reads CASSPGTSALNEQFF. The CDR3 region has the DNA TGTGCCAGTAGTCCCGGGACTAGCGCTCTAAATGAGCAGTTCTTC. This rearrangement joins TRBV19 to TRBJ2-1; TRBD2 matches at 10 bases. CDR1 LNHDA and CDR2 SQIVND come from the germline V gene (reference sequence). This CDR3 has 15 residues. V dropped 5 bases and J dropped 7; count of bases not matched to a gene: 8.

The chain carries TRBV3-1 (or the pseudogene TRBV3-2) and TRBJ1-1; no reliable D call. V was shortened by 1 base and J by 10 bases, with 7 bases between the two germline ends. This CDR3 has 11 residues. Germline V gene sequence: CDR1 LGHDT, CDR2 YNNKEL (reference sequence). CDR3 in amino acids: CASSQVRAAFF. The CDR3 DNA is TGTGCCAGCAGCCAAGTTCGCGCAGCTTTCTTT.

The chain joins TRBV5-6 to TRBJ1-6, with D perhaps TRBD1 (5 bases). The CDR3 loop spans 14 amino acids. Between the trimmed V and J ends, which lost 1 base and 6 bases, there was a span of 8 bases. CDR1 SGHDT and CDR2 YYEEEE come from the germline V gene. This chain's CDR3 is CASSLRGVNSPLHF. The CDR3, as DNA: TGTGCCAGCAGCTTGCGGGGGGTTAATTCACCCCTCCACTTT.

Notes on this clone: The sample contains more than one DNA sequence encoding this CDR3. The chain couples TRBV5-1 to TRBJ2-1; D unresolved. V lost 0 bases, J lost 7 bases, and 5 bases lay in between. This CDR3 comprises 12 residues. Germline V gene lookup returns CDR1 SGHRS and CDR2 YFSETQ. The CDR3 spells CASSLGGNEQFF. CDR3 DNA sequence: TGCGCCAGCAGCTTGGGGGGAAATGAGCAGTTCTTC.

V and J are TRBV7-8 and TRBJ2-1; no firm D call. The CDR3 has 11 residues. Germline CDR1 and CDR2: SGHVS and FQNEAQ. Trimming took off 10 bases at V and 7 bases at J, with 11 bases between the two ends. As DNA, the CDR3 is TGTGCCACCTCCCCCCAGAATGAGCAGTTCTTC. It yields the protein CATSPQNEQFF. The complete variable domain, with remaining parts taken from reference TRBV7-8 and TRBJ2-1, reads GAGVSQSPRYKVAKRGQDVALRCDPISGHVSLFWYQQALGQGPEFLTYFQNEAQLDKSGLPSDRFFAERPEGSVSTLKIQRTQQEDSAVYLCATSPQNEQFFGPGTRLTVL.

In this sample, this clone turned up once. The chain joins TRBV27 to TRBJ1-1; D not certain. This CDR3 spans 16 amino acids. The germline gives CDR1 MNHEY, CDR2 SMNVEV (reference sequence). The V end lost 1 base, the J end lost 8 bases, and 20 bases lay between the germline ends. The CDR3 sequence is CASSLYIGGGLQEAFF. Here the CDR3 DNA reads TGTGCCAGCAGTTTATATATAGGAGGAGGACTACAGGAAGCTTTCTTT.

This clone was observed once. The chain is built from TRBV27 and TRBJ2-1; no reliable D call. This CDR3 spans 13 amino acids. The V and J ends lost 3 bases and 6 bases respectively, with 9 bases between them. The germline V gene has CDR1 MNHEY and CDR2 SMNVEV (reference sequence). The CDR3 DNA is TGTGCCAGCAGTTTCCTCCCGTCCAATGAGCAGTTCTTC. This codes for CASSFLPSNEQFF.

The chain is built from TRBV19 and TRBJ1-1; D call uncertain. The germline V gene encodes CDR1 LNHDA and CDR2 SQIVND (reference sequence). CDR3 length: 14 amino acids. V was pared by 2 bases and J by 3 bases, with 10 bases between. CDR3 nucleotide sequence: TGTGCCAGTAGTATATCCGGCTTTGACACTGAAGCTTTCTTT. Protein: CASSISGFDTEAFF. The entire variable domain, with the rest obtained from reference TRBV19 and TRBJ1-1, is as follows: DGGITQSPKYLFRKEGQNVTLSCEQNLNHDAMYWYRQDPGQGLRLIYYSQIVNDFQKGDIAEGYSVSREKKESFPLTVTSAQKNPTAFYLCASSISGFDTEAFFGQGTRLTVV.

This chain links TRBV30 with TRBJ2-2; the match to TRBD2 covers 13 bases. Germline CDR1 reads GTSNPN; CDR2 reads SVGIG (reference sequence). The CDR3 spans 16 residues. With 1 base clipped from V and 5 bases from J, the junction kept 4 bases outside the gene matches. The CDR3 loop reads CAWSGLAGGHTGELFF. The CDR3 DNA is TGTGCCTGGAGTGGACTAGCGGGGGGCCATACCGGGGAGCTGTTTTTT.

This chain connects TRBV11-2 to TRBJ2-5, with D unclear. CDR1 and CDR2 from the germline V gene are SGHAT and FQNNGV. The V gene lost 0 bases and the J gene lost 7 bases, with 3 bases spanning the gap. The CDR3 contains 11 residues. CDR3 in amino acids: CASSLDVTQYF. The CDR3 DNA sequence: TGTGCCAGCAGCTTAGATGTGACCCAGTACTTC.

This chain connects TRBV16 to TRBJ1-1, with no clear D. V gave up 1 base and J gave up 0 bases, with 24 bases separating them. Germline V gene lookup returns CDR1 KGHSY and CDR2 FQNENV. This CDR3 is 20 amino acids long. This CDR3 reads CASSQFRRQAIDQMNTEAFF. In DNA form, the CDR3 reads TGTGCCAGCAGCCAATTTCGGAGGCAGGCCATTGACCAGATGAACACTGAAGCTTTCTTT.

The genes are TRBV5-6 and TRBJ1-2; possible D gene TRBD1, 5 bases. V shed 7 bases and J shed 4 bases, with 14 bases lying between them. The CDR3 is 13 amino acids. Germline V gene lookup returns CDR1 SGHDT and CDR2 YYEEEE. The CDR3: CASRDRNFYGYTF. CDR3 sequence (DNA): TGTGCCAGCCGGGACCGGAACTTCTATGGCTACACCTTC.

The chain recombines TRBV7-2 with TRBJ2-5; D ambiguous. This CDR3 spans 13 amino acids. Trimming shortened V by 3 bases and J by 0 bases, and 5 bases separated the two germline ends. Germline lookup yields CDR1 SGHTA and CDR2 FQGNSA. CDR3 sequence reads: CASSFRYQETQYF. CDR3 in DNA: TGTGCCAGCAGCTTCAGGTACCAAGAGACCCAGTACTTC.

V usage is TRBV7-2 and J usage is TRBJ2-1; D not resolved. Trimming removed 0 bases from V and 3 bases from J, with 0 bases in between. The CDR3 length is 12 residues. Germline V lookup: CDR1 SGHTA, CDR2 FQGNSA. CDR3 in amino acids: CASSLAYNEQFF. CDR3 nucleotide sequence: TGTGCCAGCAGCTTAGCCTACAATGAGCAGTTCTTC. Looking up the rest from reference TRBV7-2 and TRBJ2-1 gives the full variable domain: GAGVSQSPSNKVTEKGKDVELRCDPISGHTALYWYRQSLGQGLEFLIYFQGNSAPDKSGLPSDRFSAERTGGSVSTLTIQRTQQEDSAVYLCASSLAYNEQFFGPGTRLTVL.

This chain connects TRBV6-2 or TRBV6-3 to TRBJ2-2; unclear D gene. There are 16 residues in the CDR3. Germline V CDR1 and CDR2: MNHEY, SVGEGT. V was pared by 0 bases and J by 0 bases, with 8 bases between. The CDR3 region is CASSYSSRSNTGELFF. The DNA of the CDR3 is TGTGCCAGCAGTTACTCGAGTCGATCGAACACCGGGGAGCTGTTTTTT.

The chain recombines TRBV10-3 with TRBJ1-5; no definite D call. Looked up from germline, CDR1 is ENHRY and CDR2 is SYGVKD. Trimming shortened V by 4 bases and J by 9 bases, and 19 bases separated the two germline ends. The CDR3 sequence is 15 residues long. This CDR3 reads CAISAQDGWDRPQHF. The CDR3, as DNA: TGTGCCATCAGTGCCCAAGATGGCTGGGATCGGCCCCAGCATTTT.

This chain uses TRBV7-2 with TRBJ2-2; D call uncertain. V shed 6 bases and J shed 5 bases, with 10 bases lying between them. Looked up from germline, CDR1 is SGHTA and CDR2 is FQGNSA. The CDR3 covers 13 residues. The CDR3 DNA reads as TGTGCCAGCAGTAGGCCTGGAACCGGGGAGCTGTTTTTT. Amino acid sequence: CASSRPGTGELFF.

The sample holds a few counts of this clone. V and J are TRBV25-1 and TRBJ2-1, with a weak D call TRBD2 (7 bases). V was trimmed by 0 bases and J by 2 bases, leaving 11 bases between them. Germline CDR1 MGHDK, CDR2 SYGVNS. The CDR3 has 16 amino acids. CDR3 amino acids: CASSEYGGGAYNEQFF. The CDR3 region has the DNA TGTGCCAGCAGTGAATATGGCGGGGGCGCCTACAATGAGCAGTTCTTC.

The chain links TRBV2 to TRBJ1-5; a weak D match, TRBD1 (6 bases). Trimming left V 4 bases short and J 4 bases short, with 14 bases between. From germline, CDR1 is SNHLY and CDR2 FYNNEI. This CDR3 spans 15 amino acids. CDR3 residues: CASSAGAGRNQPQHF. The CDR3, as DNA: TGTGCCAGCAGTGCGGGGGCAGGGCGGAATCAGCCCCAGCATTTT. Variable domain in full (rest from reference TRBV2 and TRBJ1-5): EPEVTQTPSHQVTQMGQEVILRCVPISNHLYFYWYRQILGQKVEFLVSFYNNEISEKSEIFDDQFSVERPDGSNFTLKIRSTKLEDSAMYFCASSAGAGRNQPQHFGDGTRLSIL.

This sequence joins TRBV7-9 and TRBJ2-7; D not certain. Germline V gene lookup returns CDR1 SEHNR and CDR2 FQNEAQ (reference sequence). This CDR3 has 13 amino acids. The germline V and J ends were trimmed by 3 bases and 0 bases, with 6 bases remaining between them. The CDR3 loop reads CASSFLVSYEQYF. CDR3 bases: TGTGCCAGCAGCTTTCTAGTCTCCTACGAGCAGTACTTC.

The rearrangement links TRBV10-3 to TRBJ2-2; TRBD1 matches 7 bases. In germline, CDR1 is ENHRY, CDR2 SYGVKD. This CDR3 has 15 amino acids. V shed 10 bases, J shed 6 bases, and the junction held 14 bases outside the gene matches. The CDR3 DNA follows: TGTGCCACCTACCGACAGGGTAGTTTGGCCGGGGAGCTGTTTTTT. This translates into CATYRQGSLAGELFF.

This chain links TRBV9 with TRBJ2-1; D gene uncertain. With 0 bases removed from V and 7 bases from J, the gap between germline ends came to 11 bases. This CDR3 is 14 amino acids long. Looked up from germline, CDR1 is SGDLS and CDR2 is YYNGEE. CDR3 amino acids: CASSVATSVNEQFF. The CDR3 DNA follows: TGTGCCAGCAGCGTAGCTACCTCTGTTAATGAGCAGTTCTTC.

The rearrangement links TRBV5-5 to TRBJ1-2; D might be TRBD1 (6 bases). CDR1 and CDR2 from the germline V gene are SGHKS and YYEKEE (reference sequence). Trimming removed 4 bases from V and 0 bases from J, with 10 bases in between. The CDR3 has 14 amino acids. CDR3 sequence: CASSPTGSNYGYTF. CDR3 nucleotides: TGTGCCAGCAGCCCAACAGGGTCTAACTATGGCTACACCTTC.